The sequence of this T cell receptor beta chain was determined in a study of Tregs in tolerant kidney transplant recipients. The nonmyeloablative bone marrow transplants came from related graft donors, with transient mixed chimerism. Libraries were prepared by immunoSEQ multiplex PCR; TCRdb keeps only in-frame clonotypes and omits some of them. The listing contains about 6,300 clones. Notes on this clone: No antigen is known for it. From the germline J gene comes the end of the CDR3, since the read stops 3 residues before it.

This CDR3 spans 13 amino acids. Looked up from germline, CDR1 is GTSNPN and CDR2 is SVGIG (reference sequence). V lost 8 bases and J lost 2; bases outside the gene matches: 5. General study findings and limits: For some patients, primers changed over time, blocking nucleotide-level comparison. Tregs expanded with activated donor B cells seemed most donor-specific.

The source is a human patient who received a combined kidney and bone marrow transplant. The graft donor may account for some of the T cells. V and J are TRBV30 and TRBJ1-3; 8 bases line up with TRBD1. The sequencing used CD4+ T cells from blood (PBMCs), collected 6 months after the transplant. The CDR3 region is CAADRGTGNTIYF. CDR3 DNA, as far as it was read: TGTGCCGCCGACAGGGGAACTGGAAACACC.